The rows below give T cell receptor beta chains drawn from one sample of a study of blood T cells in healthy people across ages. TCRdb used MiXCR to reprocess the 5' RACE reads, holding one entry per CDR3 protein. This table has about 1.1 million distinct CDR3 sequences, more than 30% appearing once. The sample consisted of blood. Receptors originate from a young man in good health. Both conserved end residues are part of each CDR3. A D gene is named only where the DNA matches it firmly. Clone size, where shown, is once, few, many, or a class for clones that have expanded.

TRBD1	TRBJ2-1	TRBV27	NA	CASRLNRQGYYNEQFF	TGTGCCAGCAGGCTCAATCGACAGGGGTACTACAATGAGCAGTTCTTC
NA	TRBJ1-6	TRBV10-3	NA	CAISESPGDSPLHF	TGTGCCATCAGTGAGTCGCCAGGGGATTCACCCCTCCACTTT
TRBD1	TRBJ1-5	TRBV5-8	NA	CASSPYDRDRNQPQHF	TGTGCCAGCAGCCCGTATGACCGGGACAGGAATCAGCCCCAGCATTTT
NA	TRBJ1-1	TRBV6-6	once	CASIKTPQNTEAFF	TGTGCCAGCATAAAAACTCCCCAGAACACTGAAGCTTTCTTT
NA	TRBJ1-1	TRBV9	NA	CASSPIKGRLGEAFF	TGTGCCAGCAGCCCAATAAAAGGACGACTGGGTGAAGCTTTCTTT
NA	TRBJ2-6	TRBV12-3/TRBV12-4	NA	CASSLGVGANVLTF	TGTGCCAGCAGTTTAGGGGTCGGGGCCAACGTCCTGACTTTC
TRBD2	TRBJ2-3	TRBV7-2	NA	CASSPNGAGLTDTQYF	TGTGCCAGCAGCCCTAACGGAGCGGGGCTCACAGATACGCAGTATTTT
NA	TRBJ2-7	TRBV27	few	CASSGTTSISYEQYF	TGTGCCAGCAGTGGAACGACATCTATCTCCTACGAGCAGTACTTC
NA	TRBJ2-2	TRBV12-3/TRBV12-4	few	CASSLGRDHGELFF	TGTGCCAGCAGTTTGGGCCGAGACCACGGGGAGCTGTTTTTT
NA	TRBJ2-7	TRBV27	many	CASSLSRQSYEQYF	TGTGCCAGCAGTTTATCGAGGCAGTCCTACGAGCAGTACTTC
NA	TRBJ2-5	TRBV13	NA	CASSPGRANHQETQYF	TGTGCCAGCAGCCCAGGCCGGGCTAATCACCAAGAGACCCAGTACTTC
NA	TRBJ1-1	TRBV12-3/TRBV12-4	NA	CASSFYGGGRWETEAFF	TGTGCCAGCAGTTTCTATGGCGGAGGGAGATGGGAGACTGAAGCTTTCTTT
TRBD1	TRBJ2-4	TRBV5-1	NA	CASSPPTGGGNIQYF	TGCGCCAGCAGCCCACCGACAGGGGGCGGAAACATTCAGTACTTC
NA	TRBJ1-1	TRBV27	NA	CASSLEARGNTEAFF	TGTGCCAGCAGTTTGGAGGCCAGGGGGAACACTGAAGCTTTCTTT
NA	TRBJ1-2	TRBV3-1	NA	CASSHPTGSTYGYTF	TGTGCCAGCAGCCACCCCACAGGGAGTACCTATGGCTACACCTTC
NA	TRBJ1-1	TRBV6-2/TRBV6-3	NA	CASRPGPVTEAFF	TGTGCCAGCAGGCCGGGGCCGGTCACTGAAGCTTTCTTT
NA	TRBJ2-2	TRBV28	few	CASSPITNTGELFF	TGTGCCAGCAGTCCGATAACGAACACCGGGGAGCTGTTTTTT
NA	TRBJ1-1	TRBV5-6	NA	CASSPNFGKTRANTEAFF	TGTGCCAGCAGCCCGAACTTCGGAAAGACACGAGCGAACACTGAAGCTTTCTTT
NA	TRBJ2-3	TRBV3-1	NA	CASSPITRNPSTDTQYF	TGTGCCAGCAGCCCGATAACGAGAAATCCTAGCACAGATACGCAGTATTTT
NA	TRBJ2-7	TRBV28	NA	CASSLGTANRQSPYEQYF	TGTGCCAGCAGTCTCGGGACGGCTAATAGACAGAGCCCCTACGAGCAGTACTTC
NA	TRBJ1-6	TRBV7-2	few	CASSFVSSPPHF	TGTGCCAGCAGCTTTGTTAGTTCACCCCCCCACTTT
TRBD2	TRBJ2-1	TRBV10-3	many	CAISPTSGEYNEQFF	TGTGCCATCAGTCCAACTAGCGGGGAGTACAATGAGCAGTTCTTC
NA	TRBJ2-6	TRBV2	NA	CASSENGSGANVLTF	TGTGCCAGCAGTGAAAACGGCTCTGGGGCCAACGTCCTGACTTTC
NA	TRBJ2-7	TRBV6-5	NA	CASSRAAATSYEQYF	TGTGCCAGCAGCCGGGCGGCAGCGACCTCCTACGAGCAGTACTTC
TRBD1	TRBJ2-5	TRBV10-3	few	CAIRAGTGIGETQYF	TGTGCCATCAGAGCCGGGACAGGGATTGGTGAGACCCAGTACTTC
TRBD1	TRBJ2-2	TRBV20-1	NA	CSANLRDRDTGELFF	TGCAGTGCCAACCTCCGGGACAGGGACACCGGGGAGCTGTTTTTT
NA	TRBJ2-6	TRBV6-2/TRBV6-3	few	CASSYWEGGANVLTF	TGTGCCAGCAGTTACTGGGAAGGTGGGGCCAACGTCCTGACTTTC
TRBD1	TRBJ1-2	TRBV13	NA	CASSSPNRGQGYTF	TGTGCCAGCAGCTCCCCTAACAGGGGGCAGGGCTACACCTTC
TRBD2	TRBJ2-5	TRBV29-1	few	CSVDTSGKETQYF	TGCAGCGTTGACACTAGCGGGAAAGAGACCCAGTACTTC
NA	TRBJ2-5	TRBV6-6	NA	CASSYSRQVQETQYF	TGTGCCAGCAGTTACTCCAGACAGGTACAAGAGACCCAGTACTTC
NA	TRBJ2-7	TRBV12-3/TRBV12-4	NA	CASSLMADIYNEQYF	TGTGCCAGCAGTTTAATGGCAGACATCTACAATGAGCAGTACTTC
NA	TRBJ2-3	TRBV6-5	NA	CASRAPYHTDTQYF	TGTGCCAGCAGGGCCCCCTATCACACAGATACGCAGTATTTT
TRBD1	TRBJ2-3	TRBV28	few	CASSSQGGQGDTQYF	TGTGCCAGCAGTTCCCAAGGCGGACAGGGGGATACGCAGTATTTT
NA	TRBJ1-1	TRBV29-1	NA	CSVETASEAFF	TGCAGCGTTGAGACAGCCTCTGAAGCTTTCTTT
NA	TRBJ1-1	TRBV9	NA	CASSVGPGSTEAFF	TGTGCCAGCAGCGTAGGTCCGGGTAGCACTGAAGCTTTCTTT
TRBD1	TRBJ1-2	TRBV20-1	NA	CSARATGSNGYTF	TGCAGTGCTAGGGCGACAGGGTCGAATGGCTACACCTTC
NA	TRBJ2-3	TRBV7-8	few	CASSLASGAGGDSSTDTQYF	TGTGCCAGCAGCTTAGCGAGTGGTGCGGGTGGGGATTCTAGCACAGATACGCAGTATTTT
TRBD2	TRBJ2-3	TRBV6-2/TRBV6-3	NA	CASSRAGTSSGTDTQYF	TGTGCCAGCAGCCGGGCGGGGACTAGTTCTGGCACAGATACGCAGTATTTT
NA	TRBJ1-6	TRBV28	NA	CASSWQTSPLHF	TGTGCCAGCAGTTGGCAGACCTCACCCCTCCACTTT
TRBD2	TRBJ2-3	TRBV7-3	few	CASSFSGVRTDTQYF	TGTGCCAGCAGCTTTAGCGGGGTCCGCACAGATACGCAGTATTTT
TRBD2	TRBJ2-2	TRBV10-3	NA	CAISESIKAGGNTGELFF	TGTGCCATCAGTGAGTCGATCAAAGCGGGGGGAAACACCGGGGAGCTGTTTTTT
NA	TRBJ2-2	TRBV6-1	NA	CASSEGSPGELFF	TGTGCCAGCAGTGAGGGTAGCCCAGGGGAGCTGTTTTTT